This TCR beta chain was obtained from a study of blood T cells in healthy people across ages. The CDR3 runs to 14 residues. Germline V gene data show CDR1 as MDHEN and CDR2 as SYDVKM. The J segment lost 1 base and the V segment lost 7 bases, leaving 4 bases of the junction unmatched. The second PCR ran about 6 to 12 cycles with a sample-barcoded 5' primer and J-beta primers. TCRdb ran MiXCR on the 5' RACE reads and lists one entry per CDR3 protein. The sample has over a million distinct CDR3 sequences; around 43% are singletons. Caucasian, healthy and from Russia, the donors were aged between about 6 and 90. With each sample, at least 5 micrograms of total RNA were extracted.

J is TRBJ2-5 and V is TRBV28; 9 bases line up with TRBD2. The sequenced sample was blood. The clonotype was recovered from an older woman in good health. In DNA form, the CDR3 reads TGTGCCAGCAACCTTAGCGGGAGCCAAGAGACCCAGTACTTC. This sequence encodes CASNLSGSQETQYF.